This T cell receptor (beta chain) was profiled in a study of blood T cell repertoires in COVID-19. Study information: COVID-19 samples collected from the United States, Italy and Spain covered acute and convalescent phases. T cells, B-cell-depleted T cells, or PBMCs provided the cDNA or gDNA that served as material.

In the authors' methods: Reference gene primers were amplified, and this amplification served to estimate nucleated cell counts. TCRdb keeps only in-frame clones here, not all; method: immunoSEQ multiplex PCR. D and trimming were read from the DNA, whereas the V and J calls and clone size are those reported in that table. Of over 150,000 clones in the sample, about four fifths are singletons; the top ten hold 3.7%. Germline V gene sequence: CDR1 MNHEY, CDR2 SVGAGI. The CDR3 covers 14 residues. The J segment lost 2 bases and the V segment lost 3 bases, leaving 2 bases of the junction unmatched. This rearrangement joins TRBV6-5 to TRBJ2-7; 9 bases align to TRBD1. Material: peripheral blood. This TCR came from a woman of 80 years or more with acute or convalescent COVID-19. DNA for the CDR3: TGTGCCAGCAGTTATTGGGACAGGGCCTACGAGCAGTACTTC. Translated, it gives CASSYWDRAYEQYF.